One sample yielded the 20 T cell receptor beta chains listed below, sequenced in a study of tumor-infiltrating lymphocytes in primary liver carcinoma. Scientists recovered RNA and DNA together from approximately 20-30 mg of unsorted bulk tissue. A primer matching the constant region was used to make TCR beta cDNA from 500 to 650 ng of total RNA. Nested multiplex PCR, run for three rounds with slightly modified ARM-PCR, yielded TCR beta libraries. The first two PCR rounds used TRBV1-TRBV30 primers with a Cbeta primer, about 9 cycles each. TCRdb itself ran the multiplex PCR reads through MiXCR, one entry per CDR3 protein. This sample has more than 30,000 distinct CDR3 sequences, with 60% to 80% found just once. Sequencing was carried out using tumor-adjacent normal liver tissue. The receptor source for this set is a man aged 40-49 years with primary liver carcinoma and hepatitis B virus infection.

For this clonotype: Possible read error: a much larger clone is one base away. The CDR3 end shows no conserved phenylalanine or tryptophan, and so a read error is likely. The chain is built from TRBV28 and TRBJ1-1; D unresolved. The CDR3 length is 14 residues. The V gene's germline CDR1 is MDHEN and CDR2 SYDVKM. Trimming removed 4 bases from V and 1 base from J, with 10 bases in between. The CDR3: CASSYGWQNTEAFL. CDR3 in DNA: TGTGCCAGCAGTTATGGGTGGCAGAACACTGAAGCTTTCCTT.

With regard to this clonotype: The missing conserved phenylalanine or tryptophan at the end of this CDR3 makes a read error likely. V usage is TRBV28 and J usage is TRBJ2-5; 8 bases match TRBD2. The J segment lost 8 bases and the V segment lost 6 bases, leaving 17 bases of the junction unmatched. The CDR3 runs 16 residues. Per the germline V gene, CDR1 is MDHEN and CDR2 is SYDVKM. CDR3: CASSPPAGVNVRTQYC. The CDR3 bases are TGTGCCAGCAGCCCACCAGCGGGGGTCAACGTACGAACCCAGTACTGC.

To note about this clonotype: This is likely a read error, given that the CDR3 carries no conserved phenylalanine or tryptophan at its end. The J gene is TRBJ1-2, the V gene TRBV12-3 or TRBV12-4, with D unresolved. This CDR3 comprises 13 residues. CDR3 residues: CVSSLVADYGYTS. The CDR3 DNA reads as TGTGTCAGCAGTTTAGTAGCAGACTATGGCTACACCTCC.

This clonotype was seen a few times. The V gene is TRBV6-2 or TRBV6-3, the J gene TRBJ1-1; 9 bases are shared with TRBD1. The V and J ends lost 8 bases and 1 base, in that order; junction bases with no gene match: 5. The CDR3 totals 14 residues. Per the germline V gene, CDR1 is MNHEY and CDR2 is SVGEGT. The CDR3 nucleotides are TGTGCCAGCCAGAGGACAGGGGAGAACACTGAAGCTTTCTTT. Encoded protein: CASQRTGENTEAFF.

Comment on this clonotype: The junction shows a germline mismatch at one end, possibly a read error. The chain couples TRBV5-1 to TRBJ2-1, with 10 bases fitting TRBD2. Germline assignment: CDR1 SGHRS and CDR2 YFSETQ. CDR3 size: 14 residues. As DNA, the CDR3 is TGCGCCGGCAGCTCTAGCGGGGGCTACAACGAGCAGTTCTTC. Amino acid sequence: CAGSSSGGYNEQFF.

This clonotype was observed once. Sequence at one end of the junction differs from germline and may be a read error. This chain uses TRBV5-5 with TRBJ2-3; D is possibly TRBD1 (6 bases). The CDR3 contains 15 residues. In germline, CDR1 is SGHKS, CDR2 YYEKEE (reference sequence). DNA of the CDR3: TGTGCCAGCAGCTTGACGGACAGTAGCATAGATACGCAGTATTTT. Translation gives CASSLTDSSIDTQYF.

As regards this clonotype: Mismatch with germline at one junction end may stem from a read error. This CDR3 is CASSSNRNSHELYF. The DNA for the CDR3 is TGTGCCAGCAGCTCCAACAGGAACTCCCACGAGCTGTACTTC. V usage is TRBV11-2 and J usage is TRBJ2-7, with D possibly matching TRBD1 (5 bases). CDR1 is SGHAT, CDR2 FQNNGV, per germline. The CDR3 runs 14 residues.

Notes on this clonotype: Here the CDR3 omits its conserved ending phenylalanine or tryptophan, so a read error is the likely source. The chain joins TRBV11-2 to TRBJ2-3; 8 bases are shared with TRBD1. With 1 base clipped from V and 7 bases from J, the junction kept 7 bases outside the gene matches. The CDR3 has 15 residues. Germline loops: CDR1 SGHAT, CDR2 FQNNGV. The CDR3 bases are TGTGCCAGCAGCTTAGTTAATACAGGGGGATATACGCAGTATATT. Protein: CASSLVNTGGYTQYI.

For this clonotype: The junction departs from the called germline gene at one end, perhaps through a read error. This chain joins TRBV4-3 and TRBJ2-7, with D hard to call. Germline V gene data show CDR1 as LGHNA and CDR2 as YSLEER. This CDR3 contains 17 residues. Here the CDR3 reads CAGSQEVRGRISHDQYF. CDR3 in DNA: TGCGCAGGCAGCCAAGAGGTCAGAGGTCGAATCTCCCACGACCAGTACTTC.

As regards this clonotype: Here the CDR3 omits its conserved ending phenylalanine or tryptophan, so a read error is the likely source. The chain is built from TRBV29-1 and TRBJ2-3, with D perhaps matching TRBD2 (5 bases). The CDR3 loop spans 14 amino acids. Germline-derived CDR1 and CDR2 are SQVTM and ANQGSEA. V dropped 7 bases and J dropped 2 bases, with 16 bases sitting between them. Written as DNA, the CDR3 is TGCAGCGCCCCCGGGGTCCTCCTCACAGATACGCAGTATTCC. Protein product: CSAPGVLLTDTQYS.

The table lists this clonotype with a count of one. One end of the junction varies from germline; a read error may be responsible. This sequence joins TRBV29-1 and TRBJ2-1, with TRBD2 identical over 7 bases. The length of the CDR3 is 17 residues. Germline CDR1 SQVTM, CDR2 ANQGSEA. For the CDR3, the DNA is TGCAGCATTGAAGGGAGGGACCTAGCGGAGATCTACAATGAGAAGTTCTTC. Protein product: CSIEGRDLAEIYNEKFF.

Regarding this clonotype: One base away lies a much larger clone, so this may be a sequencing read error. The V call is TRBV30, the J call TRBJ1-2; no clear D gene. The CDR3 covers 9 residues. Germline V CDR1 and CDR2: GTSNPN, SVGIG (reference sequence). In DNA, the CDR3 is TGTGCCTGGAACTATGGCTGCACCTTC. It yields the protein CAWNYGCTF.

V is TRBV24-1 and J is TRBJ2-7; possibly TRBD1 or TRBD2 for D (5 bases each). Germline V lookup: CDR1 KGHDR, CDR2 SFDVKD. CDR3 size: 11 residues. V was cut by 12 bases and J by 6 bases, with 14 bases left in between. The CDR3 spells CAANDGGEQYF. CDR3 bases: TGTGCCGCCAATGATGGGGGCGAGCAGTACTTC.

The chain recombines TRBV12-3 or TRBV12-4 with TRBJ2-5, with 7 bases matching TRBD1. The trim removed 9 bases at V and 1 base at J, leaving 8 bases unmatched. The CDR3 has 14 amino acids. The CDR3 spells CASVQGQSQETQYF. In nucleotides, the CDR3 is TGTGCCAGTGTTCAGGGACAGTCCCAAGAGACCCAGTACTTC.

A remark on this clonotype: The junction shows a germline mismatch at one end, possibly a read error. The rearrangement joins TRBV4-1 to TRBJ2-7; possibly TRBD1 for D (6 bases). Germline V gives CDR1 MGHRA, CDR2 YSYEKL. The CDR3 is 14 residues long. Written as DNA, the CDR3 is TGCGCTAGCAGCCTTGTGGGACATGGCTACGTGCAGTACTTC. It encodes CASSLVGHGYVQYF.

As regards this clonotype: A junction boundary mismatches the germline segment, possibly from a read error. The chain links TRBV28 to TRBJ2-7; 9 nucleotides align to TRBD2. The CDR3 extends over 16 amino acids. CDR1 is MDHEN and CDR2 is SYDVKM in the germline V gene. CDR3 in DNA: TGCGCCGGCAGTTCCGGACTAGCGTTAGGCTCCTACGAGCAGTACTTC. Protein sequence: CAGSSGLALGSYEQYF.

With regard to this clonotype: At one end the junction does not follow the germline gene, possibly because of a read error. This chain uses TRBV12-3 or TRBV12-4 with TRBJ1-1; D is undetermined. This CDR3 is 14 amino acids long. CDR3 coding DNA: TGTGCCAGCAATTCATCGCTGATGGGCACTGGAGCTTTCTTT. Translation gives CASNSSLMGTGAFF.

Of note for this clonotype: The junction and the germline gene differ at one end; a read error may be behind it. J is TRBJ2-3 and V is TRBV29-1; D gene ambiguous. The CDR3 extends over 16 amino acids. CDR1 is SQVTM, CDR2 ANQGSEA, per germline. The CDR3 DNA follows: TGCAGCGCCGCTGGAGTGGACGGACGTAGCACAGAAACGCAATATTTT. It codes for CSAAGVDGRSTETQYF.

This clonotype came up many times. This chain links TRBV5-1 with TRBJ2-5, with D perhaps matching TRBD1 (5 bases). V gave up 0 bases and J gave up 5 bases, with 8 bases separating them. The germline CDR1 and CDR2 sequences are SGHRS and YFSETQ. The CDR3 runs 13 residues. Here the CDR3 reads CASSLAGLETQYF. The CDR3 nucleotides are TGCGCCAGCAGCTTGGCAGGGTTGGAGACCCAGTACTTC.

To note about this clonotype: The germline gene is not matched at one end of the junction; a read error may be the cause. The CDR3 region has the DNA TGCGCCAGCAGCCAACAGACCCCTGTTGACGAGCAGTATTTC. This gives the protein CASSQQTPVDEQYF. This chain links TRBV4-1 with TRBJ2-7; no clear D gene. This CDR3 region has 14 residues. Per germline, CDR1 MGHRA and CDR2 YSYEKL.